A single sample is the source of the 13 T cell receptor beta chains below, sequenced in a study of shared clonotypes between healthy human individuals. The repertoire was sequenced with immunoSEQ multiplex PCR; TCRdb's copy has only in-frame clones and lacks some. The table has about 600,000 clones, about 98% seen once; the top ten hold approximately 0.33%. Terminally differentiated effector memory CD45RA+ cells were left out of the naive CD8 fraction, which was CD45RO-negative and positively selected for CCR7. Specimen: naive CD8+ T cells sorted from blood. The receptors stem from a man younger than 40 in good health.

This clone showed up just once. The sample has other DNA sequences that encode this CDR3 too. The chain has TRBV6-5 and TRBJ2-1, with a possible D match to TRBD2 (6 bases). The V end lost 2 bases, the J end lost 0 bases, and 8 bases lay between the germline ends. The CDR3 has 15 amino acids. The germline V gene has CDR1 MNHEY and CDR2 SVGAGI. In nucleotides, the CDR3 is TGTGCCAGCAGTTACGGGGACTCCTCCTACAATGAGCAGTTCTTC. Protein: CASSYGDSSYNEQFF.

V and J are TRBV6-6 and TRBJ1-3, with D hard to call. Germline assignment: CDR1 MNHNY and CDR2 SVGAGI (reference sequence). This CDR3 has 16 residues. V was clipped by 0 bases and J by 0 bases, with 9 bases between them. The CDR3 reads CASSYSSGTSGNTIYF. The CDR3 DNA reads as TGTGCCAGCAGTTACTCTTCAGGTACCTCTGGAAACACCATATATTTT.

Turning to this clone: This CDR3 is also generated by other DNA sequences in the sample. CDR3 DNA sequence: TGTGCCAGCAGCTTAGTGGGGACAGGGGCCTACGAGCAGTACTTC. Its protein is CASSLVGTGAYEQYF. This chain joins TRBV7-9 and TRBJ2-7, with 10 nucleotides matching TRBD1. This CDR3 spans 15 amino acids. Unmatched junction bases numbered 2, after V lost 1 base and J lost 2 bases. Germline V gene data show CDR1 as SEHNR and CDR2 as FQNEAQ (reference sequence).

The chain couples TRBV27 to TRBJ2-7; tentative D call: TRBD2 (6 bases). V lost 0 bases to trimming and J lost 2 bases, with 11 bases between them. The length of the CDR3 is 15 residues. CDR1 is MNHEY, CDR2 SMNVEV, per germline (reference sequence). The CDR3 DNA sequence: TGTGCCAGCAGTTTATCCCGTAGCGGCGCCTACGAGCAGTACTTC. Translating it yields CASSLSRSGAYEQYF.

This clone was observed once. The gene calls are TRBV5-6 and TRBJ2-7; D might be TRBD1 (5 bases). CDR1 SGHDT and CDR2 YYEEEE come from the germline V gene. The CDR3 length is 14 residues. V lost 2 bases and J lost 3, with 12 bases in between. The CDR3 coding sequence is TGTGCCAGCAGCTTAAGGGGCGGTTACTACGAGCAGTACTTC. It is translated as CASSLRGGYYEQYF.

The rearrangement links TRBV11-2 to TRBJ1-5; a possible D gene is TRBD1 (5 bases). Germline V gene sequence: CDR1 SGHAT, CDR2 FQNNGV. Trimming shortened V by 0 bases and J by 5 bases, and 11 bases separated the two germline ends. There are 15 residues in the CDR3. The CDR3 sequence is CASSLDMRGHQPQHF. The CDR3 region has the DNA TGTGCCAGCAGCTTAGATATGAGGGGTCATCAGCCCCAGCATTTT.

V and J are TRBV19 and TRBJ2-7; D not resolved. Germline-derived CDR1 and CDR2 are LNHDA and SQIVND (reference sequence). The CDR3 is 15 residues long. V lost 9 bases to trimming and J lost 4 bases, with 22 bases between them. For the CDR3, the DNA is TGTGCCAGCGGACCCGGGCCCACGAAGATTTACGAGCAGTACTTC. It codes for CASGPGPTKIYEQYF.

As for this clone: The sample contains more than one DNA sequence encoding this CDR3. The CDR3 sequence: CASSLSGFNQPQHF. Written as DNA, the CDR3 is TGTGCCAGCAGTTTATCTGGATTCAATCAGCCCCAGCATTTT. V is TRBV27 and J is TRBJ1-5; D is uncertain. The CDR3 contains 14 residues. CDR1 is MNHEY and CDR2 is SMNVEV in the germline V gene (reference sequence). The V end lost 0 bases, the J end lost 3 bases, and 6 bases lay between the germline ends.

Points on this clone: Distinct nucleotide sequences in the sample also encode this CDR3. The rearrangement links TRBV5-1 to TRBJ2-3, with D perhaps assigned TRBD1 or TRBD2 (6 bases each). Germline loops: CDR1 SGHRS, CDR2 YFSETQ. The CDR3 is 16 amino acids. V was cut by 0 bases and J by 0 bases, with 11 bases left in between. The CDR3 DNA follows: TGCGCCAGCAGCTTGGTGGGGGGCCCTAGCACAGATACGCAGTATTTT. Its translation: CASSLVGGPSTDTQYF. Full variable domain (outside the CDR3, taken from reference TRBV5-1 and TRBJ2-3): KAGVTQTPRYLIKTRGQQVTLSCSPISGHRSVSWYQQTPGQGLQFLFEYFSETQRNKGNFPGRFSGRQFSNSRSEMNVSTLELGDSALYLCASSLVGGPSTDTQYFGPGTRLTVL.

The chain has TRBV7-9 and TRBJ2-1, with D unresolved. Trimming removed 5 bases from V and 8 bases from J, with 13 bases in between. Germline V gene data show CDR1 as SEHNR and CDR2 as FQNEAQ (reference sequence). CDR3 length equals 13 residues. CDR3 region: CASSPTTSDEQFF. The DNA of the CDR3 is TGTGCCAGCAGCCCAACTACGTCCGATGAGCAGTTCTTC.

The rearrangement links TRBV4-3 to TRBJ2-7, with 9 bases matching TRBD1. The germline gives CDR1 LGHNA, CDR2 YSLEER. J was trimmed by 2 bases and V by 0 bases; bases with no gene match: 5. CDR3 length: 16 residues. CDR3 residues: CASSQEIGTGTYEQYF. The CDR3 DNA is TGCGCCAGCAGCCAAGAAATCGGGACAGGGACCTACGAGCAGTACTTC.

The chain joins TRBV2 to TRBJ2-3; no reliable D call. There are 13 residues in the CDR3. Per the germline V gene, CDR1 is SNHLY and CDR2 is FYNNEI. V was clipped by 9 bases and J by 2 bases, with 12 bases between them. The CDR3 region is CARTTRVTDTQYF. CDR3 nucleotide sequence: TGTGCCAGAACGACCCGGGTCACAGATACGCAGTATTTT.

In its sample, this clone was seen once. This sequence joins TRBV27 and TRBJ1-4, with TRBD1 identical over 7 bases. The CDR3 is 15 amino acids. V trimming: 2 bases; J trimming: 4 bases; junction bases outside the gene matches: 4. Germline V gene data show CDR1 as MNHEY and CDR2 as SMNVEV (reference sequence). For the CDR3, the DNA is TGTGCCAGCAGTTTAAAGGGGGCAGGTAATGAAAAACTGTTTTTT. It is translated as CASSLKGAGNEKLFF.